This T cell receptor (beta chain) was identified during a study of T cell clones after liver transplantation. Across the study: In this trial, immunosuppression withdrawal was attempted within 2 years of liver transplant. As an antigen-independent comparator, third-party-reactive TCRbeta sequences came from pre-transplant mixed lymphocyte reactions. Until 12-24 months post-transplant, subjects got standard immunosuppression and no induction. Timepoints were pre-transplant, pre-withdrawal, and after withdrawal was completed or failed.

The data were produced by immunoSEQ multiplex PCR, yet TCRdb's version contains in-frame clones alone and is incomplete. This sample has about 70,000 clones, with about four fifths found just once. Germline values: CDR1 SGHNT, CDR2 YENEEA. This CDR3 contains 15 residues. The germline V and J ends were trimmed by 5 bases and 8 bases, with 19 bases remaining between them. The V call is TRBV11-3, the J call TRBJ2-1, with unresolved D. The input for sequencing was CD4+ T cells from blood, taken 12 months after liver transplant. This receptor was obtained from a human patient who received a liver transplant. Part of the T cells may come from the graft donor. CDR3 region: CASSPNAYSLHEQFF. CDR3 DNA: TGTGCCAGCAGCCCAAACGCCTACAGCTTGCATGAGCAGTTCTTC.